These T cell receptor beta chains were read from a single sample in a study of blood T cell repertoires in COVID-19. Sequencing was performed with immunoSEQ multiplex PCR; in TCRdb, only in-frame clones are kept and a portion is missing. This sample has more than 150,000 clones; more than 90% occur once, and the top ten carry 0.45% to 0.65%. Input material: peripheral blood. The origin of the receptors is a man aged 45 to 65 with acute or convalescent COVID-19. The CDR3 runs from the conserved cysteine through the conserved F or W. The order of the fields is J gene, clone size, D gene, V gene, CDR3 protein, CDR3 DNA. D genes are given only for firm matches. Clone size is not always given. Where it is, it says once, few, many or a class for expanded clones.

J: TRBJ2-2
size: .
D: .
V: TRBV5-1
CDR3: CASERFGTNTGELFF
DNA: TGCGCCAGTGAACGTTTCGGGACGAACACCGGGGAGCTGTTTTTT

J: TRBJ2-2
size: .
D: TRBD1
V: TRBV2
CDR3: CASSEWGTGGYTGELFF
DNA: TGTGCCAGCAGTGAATGGGGGACAGGGGGCTATACCGGGGAGCTGTTTTTT

J: TRBJ1-2
size: .
D: .
V: TRBV28
CDR3: CASSSSVYGYTF
DNA: TGTGCCAGCAGTTCCTCGGTCTATGGCTACACCTTC

J: TRBJ1-3
size: .
D: .
V: TRBV11-2
CDR3: CASSSFRSSGNTIYF
DNA: TGTGCCAGCAGCTCATTCCGGAGCTCTGGAAACACCATATATTTT

J: TRBJ1-2
size: .
D: .
V: TRBV14
CDR3: CASPVNYGYTF
DNA: TGTGCCAGCCCGGTCAACTATGGCTACACCTTC

J: TRBJ2-7
size: few
D: .
V: TRBV11-2
CDR3: CASSSPTVYSYEQYF
DNA: TGTGCCAGCAGCTCGCCGACAGTTTACTCCTACGAGCAGTACTTC

J: TRBJ1-4
size: .
D: .
V: TRBV6-6
CDR3: CASRGRQRLNEKLFF
DNA: TGTGCCAGCAGGGGAAGACAGCGCCTTAATGAAAAACTGTTTTTT

J: TRBJ2-3
size: .
D: .
V: TRBV15
CDR3: CATSRTKITTDTQYF
DNA: TGTGCCACCAGCAGGACAAAGATTACCACAGATACGCAGTATTTT

J: TRBJ2-3
size: .
D: TRBD1
V: TRBV5-1
CDR3: CASSLGQGAGTDTQYF
DNA: TGCGCCAGCAGCTTGGGACAGGGGGCTGGAACAGATACGCAGTATTTT

J: TRBJ2-1
size: .
D: TRBD2
V: TRBV3-1/TRBV3-2
CDR3: CASSQDVGRGVHEQFF
DNA: TGTGCCAGCAGCCAAGATGTGGGTCGGGGGGTCCATGAGCAGTTCTTC

J: TRBJ2-3
size: .
D: TRBD1
V: TRBV30
CDR3: CALTGGLGTDTQYF
DNA: TGTGCCTTGACAGGGGGCTTGGGCACAGATACGCAGTATTTT

J: TRBJ2-5
size: .
D: .
V: TRBV27
CDR3: CASSLDPSGPQETQYF
DNA: TGTGCCAGCAGTTTAGATCCCAGCGGGCCCCAAGAGACCCAGTACTTC

J: TRBJ2-3
size: .
D: .
V: TRBV5-1
CDR3: CASSLDGKVTDTQYF
DNA: TGCGCCAGCAGCTTGGACGGGAAAGTCACAGATACGCAGTATTTT

J: TRBJ2-7
size: .
D: .
V: TRBV10-3
CDR3: CAISESRGSSYEQYF
DNA: TGTGCCATCAGTGAGTCGCGGGGATCGTCCTACGAGCAGTACTTC

J: TRBJ1-2
size: .
D: .
V: TRBV4-1
CDR3: CASSRGLGPYTYGYTF
DNA: TGCGCCAGCAGCCGTGGATTGGGGCCTTATACCTATGGCTACACCTTC

J: TRBJ1-5
size: few
D: .
V: TRBV2
CDR3: CASSKSRVSISNQPQHF
DNA: TGTGCCAGCTCCAAATCCAGGGTCTCGATAAGCAATCAGCCCCAGCATTTT

J: TRBJ1-1
size: .
D: TRBD1
V: TRBV7-9
CDR3: CASSSGQGSRTEAFF
DNA: TGTGCCAGCAGCTCAGGACAGGGGAGTAGGACTGAAGCTTTCTTT